This T cell receptor beta chain emerged from a study of T cell responses to AZD1222 COVID-19 vaccine. General observations from the study: Nearly half of spike-specific TCRs reportedly go after variant regions that carry no mutations. The peak T cell response came first, and repertoires were sampled only after it.

Looked up from germline, CDR1 is GTSNPN and CDR2 is SVGIG (reference sequence). The CDR3 consists of 13 residues. Trimming took 2 bases from V and 5 from J, leaving 9 bases between them. Clones were sequenced by immunoSEQ multiplex PCR, and TCRdb holds only the in-frame ones, with some missing. The sample includes about 200,000 clones, roughly 94% seen only once; the top ten take over 1.5%. This clone was recorded only once. The target antigen is unknown. This receptor was taken from an adult who received the MenACWY meningococcal vaccine as a control. The source was peripheral blood, collected 28 days after the second dose of the MenACWY control vaccine. This rearrangement joins TRBV30 to TRBJ2-2, with no clear D. The CDR3 DNA reads as TGTGCCTGGAGTCTAGGAACTACCGGGGAGCTGTTTTTT. Protein: CAWSLGTTGELFF.